The 6 T cell receptor beta chains reported below all come from one sample, sequenced in a study of shared clonotypes between healthy human individuals. Generated by immunoSEQ multiplex PCR, the TCRdb table keeps only in-frame clones and is missing some. The sample has around 2,100,000 clones; roughly 94% are singletons. Terminally differentiated effector memory CD45RA+ cells were excluded by CCR7 positive selection of CD45RO-negative cells. The sequenced material came from naive CD8+ T cells sorted from blood. All receptors derive from a young man in good health.

There are a few counts of this clone. This specimen includes other DNA sequences encoding the same CDR3. The rearrangement joins TRBV4-1 to TRBJ1-6; D gene unclear. Germline assignment: CDR1 MGHRA and CDR2 YSYEKL. V lost 1 base and J 10 bases, leaving 11 bases between the germline ends. The CDR3 runs 14 residues. CDR3 protein: CASSQGTDGSPLHF. The DNA of the CDR3 is TGCGCCAGCAGCCAAGGCACGGATGGGTCACCCCTCCACTTT.

This clone was seen a single time. The chain is built from TRBV4-1 and TRBJ2-3; D is unresolved. Trimming took off 4 bases at V and 4 bases at J, with 3 bases between the two ends. Germline assignment: CDR1 MGHRA and CDR2 YSYEKL. The CDR3 contains 11 residues. The CDR3 bases are TGCGCCAGCAGCCTTTCAGATACGCAGTATTTT. It translates to CASSLSDTQYF.

The rearrangement joins TRBV7-2 to TRBJ1-2, with 9 positions matching TRBD1. The CDR3 has 13 amino acids. CDR1 is SGHTA, CDR2 FQGNSA, per germline. Trimming removed 5 bases from V and 6 bases from J; junction bases left unmatched: 4. The CDR3 DNA is TGTGCCAGCAGCGATGGGACAGGGAATGGCTACACCTTC. It is translated as CASSDGTGNGYTF. Full variable domain (missing parts from reference TRBV7-2 and TRBJ1-2): GAGVSQSPSNKVTEKGKDVELRCDPISGHTALYWYRQSLGQGLEFLIYFQGNSAPDKSGLPSDRFSAERTGGSVSTLTIQRTQQEDSAVYLCASSDGTGNGYTFGSGTRLTVV.

Details on this clone: Other DNA sequences from this sample encode an identical CDR3 as well. The rearrangement links TRBV5-1 to TRBJ2-5, with 12 bases that match TRBD2. This CDR3 contains 14 residues. V shed 4 bases, J shed 5 bases, and the junction held 3 bases outside the gene matches. Germline loops: CDR1 SGHRS, CDR2 YFSETQ. This CDR3 is CASSPGTSGETQYF. CDR3 DNA sequence: TGCGCCAGCAGCCCCGGGACTAGCGGGGAGACCCAGTACTTC.

This sequence joins TRBV28 and TRBJ2-1; possible D gene TRBD2, 6 bases. The CDR3 is 15 amino acids. CDR1 and CDR2 (germline): MDHEN, SYDVKM. The V gene lost 2 bases and the J gene lost 3 bases, with 11 bases spanning the gap. The CDR3 DNA follows: TGTGCCAGCAGTTTAGAGACTAGTTTCTACAATGAGCAGTTCTTC. Translated, it gives CASSLETSFYNEQFF.

V usage is TRBV29-1 and J usage is TRBJ2-1; TRBD2 aligns across 8 bases. Unmatched junction bases numbered 9, after V lost 3 bases and J lost 2 bases. In germline, CDR1 is SQVTM, CDR2 ANQGSEA. This CDR3 is built from 16 residues. CDR3 bases: TGCAGCGTTGAGGGTCGGGAGGGCCCCACCTACAATGAGCAGTTCTTC. Protein product: CSVEGREGPTYNEQFF.